This is a list of T cell receptor beta chains from one sample in a study of T-cell memory formation after mild COVID-19. TCRdb passed the 5' RACE reads through MiXCR, listing each CDR3 protein once. The sample holds a few hundred thousand distinct CDR3 sequences; roughly 10% are singletons and the top ten take around 2.9%. Sequenced material: PBMCs or a T cell subset sorted from them (not recorded which). Receptors were obtained from a man between 18 and 29 years old who had mild COVID-19 (a few samples of this study predate the infection). Cell type and time point are not known. Both conserved end residues are part of each CDR3. Clone size, where shown, is once, few, many, or a class for clones that have expanded.

size: few
V: TRBV6-1
length: 17
CDR3: CASSRDRGPIGADTQYF

size: NA
V: TRBV27
length: 14
CDR3: CASSPRLVSYEQYF

size: few
V: TRBV6-2/TRBV6-3
length: 17
CDR3: CASSYPSRTSRGETQYF

size: few
V: TRBV12-3/TRBV12-4
length: 16
CDR3: CASKDRGVFTGNTIYF

size: few
V: TRBV5-1
length: 14
CDR3: CASNRGTGIYEQYF

size: few
V: TRBV20-1
length: 15
CDR3: CSARIAPLAKNIQYF

size: NA
V: TRBV5-1
length: 15
CDR3: CASGGQQEANYGYTF

size: NA
V: TRBV4-1
length: 16
CDR3: CASSQLNRANTGELFF

size: few
V: TRBV7-2
length: 15
CDR3: CASSLPGTSRYEQYF

size: few
V: TRBV5-1
length: 14
CDR3: CASSVGTMNTEAFF

size: few
V: TRBV5-1
length: 15
CDR3: CASTLEPAVNYGYTF

size: few
V: TRBV28
length: 16
CDR3: CASSLQGAYGANVLTF

size: NA
V: TRBV5-4
length: 13
CDR3: CASRRERDSPLHF